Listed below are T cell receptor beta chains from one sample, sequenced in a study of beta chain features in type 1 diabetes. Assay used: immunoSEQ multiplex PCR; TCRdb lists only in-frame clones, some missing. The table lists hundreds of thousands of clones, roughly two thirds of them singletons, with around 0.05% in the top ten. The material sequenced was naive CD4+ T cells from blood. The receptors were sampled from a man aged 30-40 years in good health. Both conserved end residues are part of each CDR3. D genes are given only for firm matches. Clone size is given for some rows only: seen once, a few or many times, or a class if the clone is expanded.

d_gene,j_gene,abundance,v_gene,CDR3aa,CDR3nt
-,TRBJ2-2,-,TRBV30,CAWSVGRTNTGELFF,TGTGCCTGGAGTGTCGGCAGAACGAACACCGGGGAGCTGTTTTTT
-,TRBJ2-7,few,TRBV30,CAWSVTGSSYEQYF,TGTGCCTGGAGTGTGACAGGAAGCTCCTACGAGCAGTACTTC
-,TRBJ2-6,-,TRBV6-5,CASSPFGSGANVLTF,TGTGCCAGCAGCCCTTTTGGATCTGGTGCCAACGTCCTGACTTTC
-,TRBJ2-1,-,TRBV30,CAWSGGKNEQFF,TGTGCCTGGAGCGGCGGGAAGAATGAGCAGTTCTTC
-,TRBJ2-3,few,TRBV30,CAWSGQRGTDTQYF,TGTGCCTGGAGTGGCCAGCGGGGCACAGATACGCAGTATTTT
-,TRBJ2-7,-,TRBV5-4,CASSPQSHEQYF,TGTGCCAGCAGCCCGCAGTCCCACGAGCAGTACTTC
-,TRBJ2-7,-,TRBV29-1,CSVGPGWGNEQYF,TGCAGCGTTGGACCGGGCTGGGGCAACGAGCAGTACTTC
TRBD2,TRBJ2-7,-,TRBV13,CASSLTGWASGRHEQYF,TGTGCCAGCAGCTTAACCGGGTGGGCCAGCGGGAGGCACGAGCAGTACTTC
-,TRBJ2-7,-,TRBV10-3,CAISESEEQYF,TGTGCCATCAGTGAGAGCGAAGAGCAGTACTTC
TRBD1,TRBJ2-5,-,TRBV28,CASSLPRGTGQETQYF,TGTGCCAGCAGTTTACCGCGCGGGACAGGGCAAGAGACCCAGTACTTC
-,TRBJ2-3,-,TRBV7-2,CASSLGLAATTDTQYF,TGTGCCAGCAGCTTAGGGTTAGCGGCCACCACAGATACGCAGTATTTT
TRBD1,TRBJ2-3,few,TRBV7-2,CASNNGGQGTDTQYF,TGTGCCAGCAATAATGGGGGACAGGGCACAGATACGCAGTATTTT
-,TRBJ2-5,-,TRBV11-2,CASSLRETQYF,TGTGCCAGCAGCTTAAGGGAGACCCAGTACTTC
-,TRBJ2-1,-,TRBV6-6,CASSKTRGDYYNEQFF,TGTGCCAGCAGCAAAACCAGGGGGGACTACTACAATGAGCAGTTCTTC
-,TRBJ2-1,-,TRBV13,CASSRDRPPGEQFF,TGTGCCAGCAGCCGGGACCGTCCTCCGGGTGAGCAGTTCTTC
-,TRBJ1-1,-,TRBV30,CAWMGAKNTEAFF,TGTGCCTGGATGGGTGCGAAGAACACTGAAGCTTTCTTT
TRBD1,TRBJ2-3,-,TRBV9,CASSVGTGPSTDTQYF,TGTGCCAGCAGCGTTGGGACAGGGCCCAGCACAGATACGCAGTATTTT